This TCR beta chain was profiled in a study of blood T cell repertoires in COVID-19. V shed 6 bases and J 9 bases; nucleotides not matched to a gene: 12. Germline CDR1 reads SEHNR; CDR2 reads FQNEAQ (reference sequence). CDR3 length: 16 residues. Sequencing used immunoSEQ multiplex PCR; TCRdb keeps in-frame clones, though not all of them. The sample holds more than 85,000 clones, approximately 82% seen once. The TCR originated in a woman aged 80 or older with acute or convalescent COVID-19. The sequenced sample consisted of peripheral blood. The chain links TRBV7-9 to TRBJ2-1; TRBD1 aligns across 12 bases. The CDR3 spells CASRSSGTGGRAEQFF. The CDR3 nucleotides read TGTGCCAGCAGATCATCCGGGACAGGGGGCAGGGCTGAGCAGTTCTTC.